These T cell receptor beta chains were read from a single sample in a study of T cell responses to AZD1222 COVID-19 vaccine. Only in-frame clones appear in the TCRdb table, and some are missing; sequencing was by immunoSEQ multiplex PCR. The sample yields 100,000 to 140,000 clones, approximately 92% seen once. The material sequenced was peripheral blood, taken 28 days after the second AZD1222 dose. The receptors shown here come from an adult who received the AZD1222 COVID-19 vaccine. CDR3s include the opening cysteine and the closing phenylalanine or tryptophan. A D gene is named only where the DNA matches it firmly. The size of a clone is reported for some rows only, either as once, few or many, or as a class for expanded clones.

V: TRBV10-3; J: TRBJ1-3; D: TRBD1; length: 14; size: -; DNA: TGTGCCATCAGGGAACCAGGGGGTGGAAACACCATATATTTT; CDR3: CAIREPGGGNTIYF
V: TRBV7-8; J: TRBJ2-7; D: -; length: 13; size: many; DNA: TGTGCCAGCAGCTACCCGAGGGAGGACGAGCAGTACTTC; CDR3: CASSYPREDEQYF
V: TRBV5-1; J: TRBJ2-3; D: TRBD2; length: 16; size: -; DNA: TGCGCCAGCAGCTCGACTAGCGGGGCTGTTGGGGATACGCAGTATTTT; CDR3: CASSSTSGAVGDTQYF
V: TRBV5-1; J: TRBJ2-2; D: TRBD1; length: 15; size: -; DNA: TGCGCCAGCAGCCCCGGACAGGGTGGGGCCGGGGAGCTGTTTTTT; CDR3: CASSPGQGGAGELFF
V: TRBV24-1; J: TRBJ1-2; D: -; length: 13; size: -; DNA: TGTGCCACCAGTTCAGGGGCTAGTCGGGGCTACACCTTC; CDR3: CATSSGASRGYTF
V: TRBV29-1; J: TRBJ2-7; D: -; length: 12; size: -; DNA: TGCAGCGTTGAAGTAGGGCGGGGAGAGCAGTACTTC; CDR3: CSVEVGRGEQYF
V: TRBV2; J: TRBJ2-2; D: TRBD1; length: 16; size: -; DNA: TGTGCCAGCAGGGGACAGGTCTATTTGGGCACCGGGGAGCTGTTTTTT; CDR3: CASRGQVYLGTGELFF
V: TRBV2; J: TRBJ1-2; D: TRBD1; length: 13; size: -; DNA: TGTGCCAGCAGTGGACAGGGGGCTACTGGCTACACCTTC; CDR3: CASSGQGATGYTF
V: TRBV11-3; J: TRBJ2-1; D: TRBD1; length: 12; size: -; DNA: TGTGCCAGCAGCCAACAGGGGACTGAGCAGTTCTTC; CDR3: CASSQQGTEQFF
V: TRBV7-9; J: TRBJ2-7; D: -; length: 14; size: -; DNA: TGTGCCAGCAGCCCACCCTTCCCCTCCTACGAGCAGTACTTC; CDR3: CASSPPFPSYEQYF
V: TRBV19; J: TRBJ2-7; D: -; length: 14; size: -; DNA: TGTGCCAGTAGTGGGGACCCAACCACCTACGAGCAGTACTTC; CDR3: CASSGDPTTYEQYF
V: TRBV7-3; J: TRBJ1-1; D: -; length: 16; size: -; DNA: TGTGCCAGCAGCTCCAGGGTGAGGGGCCAGGGCACTGAAGCTTTCTTT; CDR3: CASSSRVRGQGTEAFF
V: TRBV12-5; J: TRBJ2-2; D: -; length: 18; size: once; DNA: TGTGCTAGTGGTTTCGGGCTAGAGGGGCCCTACGACACCGGGGAGCTGTTTTTT; CDR3: CASGFGLEGPYDTGELFF
V: TRBV6-5; J: TRBJ1-1; D: -; length: 13; size: -; DNA: TGTGCCAGCAGTTACGGGGAGAACACTGAAGCTTTCTTT; CDR3: CASSYGENTEAFF
V: TRBV7-3; J: TRBJ1-1; D: TRBD1; length: 13; size: -; DNA: TGTGCCAGCAGCTCCCGACAGGGGGGTGAAGCTTTCTTT; CDR3: CASSSRQGGEAFF
V: TRBV5-5; J: TRBJ1-6; D: -; length: 13; size: -; DNA: TGTGCCAGCAGCTCGGAACATCGGTCACCCCTCCACTTT; CDR3: CASSSEHRSPLHF
V: TRBV5-4; J: TRBJ1-3; D: -; length: 16; size: -; DNA: TGTGCCAGCAGCACCCAGACGGCACTCTCTGGAAACACCATATATTTT; CDR3: CASSTQTALSGNTIYF
V: TRBV19; J: TRBJ1-5; D: -; length: 14; size: -; DNA: TGTGCCAGTAGAAGGGCAGGAGGGCATCAGCCCCAGCATTTT; CDR3: CASRRAGGHQPQHF
V: TRBV19; J: TRBJ2-3; D: -; length: 14; size: -; DNA: TGTGCCAGTAGTACTGGCTATGGCACAGATACGCAGTATTTT; CDR3: CASSTGYGTDTQYF
V: TRBV27; J: TRBJ2-4; D: -; length: 18; size: -; DNA: TGTGCCAGCAGCCCAAGGTCCCAGAGGGGTTTAGCCAAAAACATTCAGTACTTC; CDR3: CASSPRSQRGLAKNIQYF
V: TRBV25-1; J: TRBJ2-5; D: TRBD2; length: 15; size: -; DNA: TGTGCCAGCAGTGAACCAACTAGCGGGCAAGAGACCCAGTACTTC; CDR3: CASSEPTSGQETQYF
V: TRBV6-1; J: TRBJ1-6; D: -; length: 13; size: -; DNA: TGTGCCAGCAGTGAGATCAACGATTCACCCCTCCACTTT; CDR3: CASSEINDSPLHF
V: TRBV3-1/TRBV3-2; J: TRBJ2-3; D: -; length: 11; size: -; DNA: TGTGCCAGCGGGACCCTCGATACGCAGTATTTT; CDR3: CASGTLDTQYF
V: TRBV19; J: TRBJ2-1; D: -; length: 15; size: -; DNA: TGTGCCAGTAGTAACCGAGCGGGCAGGGGGAATGAGCAGTTCTTC; CDR3: CASSNRAGRGNEQFF
V: TRBV6-5; J: TRBJ2-7; D: TRBD1; length: 14; size: -; DNA: TGTGCCAGCAGTTACTCGCCAGGGGGTGACGAGCAGTACTTC; CDR3: CASSYSPGGDEQYF
V: TRBV7-8; J: TRBJ2-7; D: TRBD2; length: 14; size: -; DNA: TGTGCCAGCAGCACTAGCGGGAGGGCCCGGGAGCAGTACTTC; CDR3: CASSTSGRAREQYF
V: TRBV24-1; J: TRBJ2-2; D: TRBD1; length: 17; size: -; DNA: TGTGCCACCAGTGAGGCTCCGGGACAGGGGTCCACCGGGGAGCTGTTTTTT; CDR3: CATSEAPGQGSTGELFF
V: TRBV2; J: TRBJ1-1; D: -; length: 10; size: -; DNA: TGTGCCAGCTCGAAGTGGAGGACTTTCTTT; CDR3: CASSKWRTFF
V: TRBV28; J: TRBJ2-1; D: TRBD2; length: 15; size: -; DNA: TGTGCCAGCAGTGCCGGGACTAGCCTTTACAATGAGCAGTTCTTC; CDR3: CASSAGTSLYNEQFF
V: TRBV2; J: TRBJ1-3; D: -; length: 16; size: -; DNA: TGTGCCAGCAGTGAAGTCAGCCCTCTCTCTGGAAACACCATATATTTT; CDR3: CASSEVSPLSGNTIYF
V: TRBV5-1; J: TRBJ2-7; D: -; length: 15; size: -; DNA: TGCGCCAGCAGCTTCGGATCCGCCCTACGGGGCGAGCAGTACTTC; CDR3: CASSFGSALRGEQYF
V: TRBV7-2; J: TRBJ1-2; D: -; length: 14; size: once; DNA: TGTGCCAGCAGCCTTCGGACAAGCGGTCCTGGCTACACCTTC; CDR3: CASSLRTSGPGYTF
V: TRBV27; J: TRBJ1-2; D: -; length: 13; size: once; DNA: TGTGCCAGCAGAGAGGGATATAACTATGGCTACACCTTC; CDR3: CASREGYNYGYTF
V: TRBV6-2/TRBV6-3; J: TRBJ1-5; D: TRBD1; length: 18; size: -; DNA: TGTGCCAGCAGTTACACAGGGGATGGGGGTTATAGCAATCAGCCCCAGCATTTT; CDR3: CASSYTGDGGYSNQPQHF
V: TRBV6-5; J: TRBJ2-2; D: -; length: 14; size: -; DNA: TGTGCCAGCAGTTCTACGGCGTACACCGGGGAGCTGTTTTTT; CDR3: CASSSTAYTGELFF
V: TRBV5-4; J: TRBJ1-4; D: -; length: 17; size: -; DNA: TGTGCCAGCAGCTTGCTCGGGACCCTCACCTTGAGTGAAAAACTGTTTTTT; CDR3: CASSLLGTLTLSEKLFF
V: TRBV5-6; J: TRBJ2-7; D: -; length: 15; size: -; DNA: TGTGCCAGCAGCTTGACGGGGGGCGGCACCTACGAGCAGTACTTC; CDR3: CASSLTGGGTYEQYF
V: TRBV19; J: TRBJ2-5; D: TRBD2; length: 13; size: -; DNA: TGTGCCAGCAGCCGGGGAGGGCAAGAGACCCAGTACTTC; CDR3: CASSRGGQETQYF
V: TRBV7-2; J: TRBJ2-1; D: TRBD2; length: 16; size: -; DNA: TGTGCCAGCAGCCCTGGACTAGCGGGATCCCCGGGTGAGCAGTTCTTC; CDR3: CASSPGLAGSPGEQFF
V: TRBV11-2; J: TRBJ2-5; D: -; length: 14; size: -; DNA: TGTGCCAGCAGCTCCGGTCGCGGATTTGAGACCCAGTACTTC; CDR3: CASSSGRGFETQYF
V: TRBV5-8; J: TRBJ2-1; D: -; length: 16; size: -; DNA: TGTGCCAGCAGCCCAGGGGGGCGGTTCTCCTACAATGAGCAGTTCTTC; CDR3: CASSPGGRFSYNEQFF
V: TRBV30; J: TRBJ1-1; D: -; length: 15; size: -; DNA: TGTGCCTGGAGTGTAGGTCTGGGGATGAACACTGAAGCTTTCTTT; CDR3: CAWSVGLGMNTEAFF
V: TRBV4-3; J: TRBJ2-6; D: -; length: 14; size: -; DNA: TGCGCCAGCAGCGAAGATCTGAGGGCCAACGTCCTGACTTTC; CDR3: CASSEDLRANVLTF
V: TRBV9; J: TRBJ2-1; D: TRBD1; length: 16; size: -; DNA: TGTGCCAGCAGCGTCGGACAGGGCGAAAGAGGGAATGAGCAGTTCTTC; CDR3: CASSVGQGERGNEQFF
V: TRBV21-1; J: TRBJ1-5; D: -; length: 19; size: once; DNA: TGTGCCAGCAGCAAAGTTAAGGGCGGGGCCCCACATAGCAATCAGCCCCAGCATTTT; CDR3: CASSKVKGGAPHSNQPQHF
V: TRBV3-1/TRBV3-2; J: TRBJ1-5; D: -; length: 15; size: -; DNA: TGTGCCAGCAGCCAAGACCACAGGATAAGCCAGCCCCAGCATTTT; CDR3: CASSQDHRISQPQHF
V: TRBV6-5; J: TRBJ1-1; D: TRBD1; length: 14; size: -; DNA: TGTGCCAGCAGTCAGGACAGGGTTGGCACTGAAGCTTTCTTT; CDR3: CASSQDRVGTEAFF
V: TRBV7-2; J: TRBJ1-5; D: -; length: 14; size: -; DNA: TGTGCCAGCAGCTTACAAGGGGATAATCAGCCCCAGCATTTT; CDR3: CASSLQGDNQPQHF
V: TRBV23-1; J: TRBJ1-1; D: TRBD1; length: 15; size: -; DNA: TGCGCCAGCAGTGGGAGGACAGGGGTGGACACTGAAGCTTTCTTT; CDR3: CASSGRTGVDTEAFF
V: TRBV4-3; J: TRBJ1-5; D: TRBD1; length: 14; size: -; DNA: TGCGCCAGCAGCCAAACAGGGGGGCCGGGGCCCCAGCATTTT; CDR3: CASSQTGGPGPQHF
V: TRBV2; J: TRBJ1-5; D: -; length: 15; size: -; DNA: TGTGCCAGCGTCCCGGGACCGGTGAGCAATCAGCCCCAGCATTTT; CDR3: CASVPGPVSNQPQHF
V: TRBV28; J: TRBJ1-1; D: TRBD1; length: 13; size: -; DNA: TGTGCCAGCAGTCCGACAGGGCGGACTGAAGCTTTCTTT; CDR3: CASSPTGRTEAFF
V: TRBV4-2; J: TRBJ2-5; D: TRBD2; length: 16; size: -; DNA: TGTGCCAGCAGCCAAGTCAAAGCGGGAGCAGGTGAGACCCAGTACTTC; CDR3: CASSQVKAGAGETQYF
V: TRBV2; J: TRBJ2-7; D: TRBD1; length: 14; size: few; DNA: TGTGCCAGCAGGGGGGACAGGCGATCCTACGAGCAGTACTTC; CDR3: CASRGDRRSYEQYF
V: TRBV19; J: TRBJ2-7; D: -; length: 14; size: -; DNA: TGTGCCAGCGCCACGACGGCGACCTCCTACGAGCAGTACTTC; CDR3: CASATTATSYEQYF
V: TRBV18; J: TRBJ2-5; D: -; length: 11; size: -; DNA: TGTGCCAGCTCATATCAAGAGACCCAGTACTTC; CDR3: CASSYQETQYF